Presented here are 29 T cell receptor beta chains from one specimen sequenced in a study of response to subunit inactivated influenza vaccine. MiXCR was run by TCRdb on the RT-PCR reads, yielding one entry per CDR3 protein. The table has 400,000 to 650,000 distinct CDR3 sequences, under 8.5% seen once; the top ten hold approximately 14%. The sequencing here drew on PBMCs from blood, taken around 25 months after vaccination. These receptors all come from a man between 45 and 75 years old who received an inactivated influenza vaccine.

In this sample, this clonotype turned up a few times. For the CDR3, the DNA is TGTGCCAGCAGCTTAGGCGCAGCGGGATTTGCGGAGACCCAGTACTTC. Translating gives CASSLGAAGFAETQYF. The V and J genes are TRBV7-9 and TRBJ2-5; the match to TRBD2 covers 7 bases. The germline V gene encodes CDR1 SEHNR and CDR2 FQNEAQ (reference sequence). V shed 1 base, J shed 5 bases, and the junction held 10 bases outside the gene matches. This CDR3 spans 16 amino acids.

The V call is TRBV6-1, the J call TRBJ1-4; D possibly corresponds to TRBD1 (6 bases). The CDR3 has 16 amino acids. The germline V gene encodes CDR1 MNHNS and CDR2 SASEGT. V lost 6 bases and J 11 bases, leaving 25 bases between the germline ends. The CDR3 nucleotides are TGTGCCAGCAGCCGACAGGAATCATTACTAATGAGGAAACTGTTTTTT. It encodes CASSRQESLLMRKLFF.

This clonotype was recorded many times. V is TRBV4-3 and J is TRBJ1-1; TRBD1 is a possible D gene (6 bases). This CDR3 has 14 amino acids. The germline gives CDR1 LGHNA, CDR2 YSLEER. Between the trimmed V and J ends, which lost 2 bases and 4 bases, there was a span of 11 bases. CDR3 amino acids: CASSQTGSSTEAFF. The CDR3 bases are TGCGCCAGCAGCCAAACAGGGTCTAGCACTGAAGCTTTCTTT.

For the CDR3, the DNA is TGTGCCAGCAGAAAACAGGGGCACTACGAGCAGTACTTC. As protein: CASRKQGHYEQYF. V gene TRBV28 combines with J gene TRBJ2-7; TRBD1 agrees at 7 bases. V lost 6 bases, J lost 3 bases, and 5 bases stayed unmatched. There are 13 residues in the CDR3. Germline values: CDR1 MDHEN, CDR2 SYDVKM.

V gene TRBV30 combines with J gene TRBJ1-4, with a tentative D call TRBD1 (5 bases). CDR3 size: 15 residues. Trimming took 4 bases from V and 5 from J, leaving 17 bases between them. Germline CDR1 and CDR2: GTSNPN and SVGIG (reference sequence). CDR3 sequence: CAWTRYGTANEKLFF. The CDR3 nucleotides read TGTGCCTGGACCCGTTATGGGACTGCAAATGAAAAACTGTTTTTT.

This clonotype was recorded many times. The chain links TRBV12-3 or TRBV12-4 to TRBJ1-1; D is undetermined. This CDR3 spans 13 amino acids. The germline V and J ends were trimmed by 5 bases and 9 bases, with 16 bases remaining between them. CDR3 loop: CASSADWASQAFF. In DNA form, the CDR3 reads TGTGCCAGCAGTGCGGACTGGGCTAGTCAAGCTTTCTTT.

This clonotype was recorded a few times. The V and J genes are TRBV6-1 and TRBJ2-4; 10 positions match TRBD1. V dropped 5 bases and J dropped 12; count of bases not matched to a gene: 10. The CDR3 has 14 amino acids. Germline assignment: CDR1 MNHNS and CDR2 SASEGT. The CDR3 reads CASSPAGTGADQYF. CDR3 in DNA: TGTGCCAGCAGTCCAGCCGGGACAGGGGCTGATCAGTACTTC.

In the case of this clonotype: A junction end diverges from the germline sequence, so it may reflect a read error. The chain uses TRBV4-2 and TRBJ2-6, with D perhaps given as TRBD1 or TRBD2 (5 bases each). The CDR3 runs 16 residues. Germline-derived CDR1 and CDR2 are LGHNA and YNFKEQ. The CDR3 spells CASSQDPGSGAHVLTF. In nucleotides, the CDR3 is TGTGCCAGCAGCCAAGATCCAGGGTCCGGGGCCCACGTCCTGACTTTC.

This clonotype was detected a few times. The gene calls are TRBV7-9 and TRBJ2-1, with 10 positions matching TRBD1. Germline-derived CDR1 and CDR2 are SEHNR and FQNEAQ (reference sequence). This CDR3 has 21 amino acids. The trim removed 5 bases at V and 1 base at J, leaving 20 bases unmatched. The CDR3 is CASSHYRTGGILLLSYNEQFF. CDR3 DNA: TGTGCCAGCAGCCACTATAGGACAGGGGGAATCCTACTATTGTCCTACAATGAGCAGTTCTTC.

This clonotype was counted a few times. V usage is TRBV29-1 and J usage is TRBJ1-5, with D possibly being TRBD1 (6 bases). With 4 bases removed from V and 1 base from J, the gap between germline ends came to 14 bases. Germline V gives CDR1 SQVTM, CDR2 ANQGSEA. The CDR3 is made up of 15 amino acids. The CDR3 sequence: CSVARGVGSNQPQHF. The CDR3 coding sequence is TGCAGCGTTGCAAGGGGGGTGGGGAGCAATCAGCCCCAGCATTTT.

This clonotype was counted ten times or more. This clone may be a read error of a much larger clone one base away. The V and J genes are TRBV3-1 and TRBJ1-1; unclear D gene. V shed 3 bases and J shed 2 bases, with 1 base lying between them. Germline V gene sequence: CDR1 LGHDT, CDR2 YNNKEL (reference sequence). This CDR3 region has 11 residues. The CDR3, as DNA: TGTGCCAGCAGCCACAACACTGAAGCTTTCTTT. Translated, it gives CASSHNTEAFF.

This rearrangement joins TRBV5-1 to TRBJ2-5; 8 nucleotides match TRBD1. The trim removed 0 bases at V and 4 bases at J, leaving 5 bases unmatched. CDR1 is SGHRS and CDR2 is YFSETQ in the germline V gene. There are 15 residues in the CDR3. CDR3 loop: CASSLADRVGETQYF. The CDR3 DNA follows: TGCGCCAGCAGCTTGGCGGACAGGGTAGGAGAGACCCAGTACTTC.

This clonotype turned up a few times. The V call is TRBV7-8, the J call TRBJ1-1, with D possibly TRBD1 on 5 matching bases. V was trimmed by 2 bases and J by 5 bases, leaving 12 bases between them. CDR1 SGHVS and CDR2 FQNEAQ come from the germline V gene. This CDR3 contains 14 residues. CDR3 coding DNA: TGTGCCAGCAGCTTAAATTGGGGGGGGACTGAAGCTTTCTTT. Amino acid sequence: CASSLNWGGTEAFF.

Only a few counts were recorded for this clonotype. The gene calls are TRBV3-1 and TRBJ2-5; TRBD1 aligns across 10 bases. Germline V gene lookup returns CDR1 LGHDT and CDR2 YNNKEL (reference sequence). The CDR3 covers 14 residues. V lost 5 bases, J lost 5 bases, and 5 bases stayed unmatched. CDR3: CASSTTGGGETQYF. The CDR3 DNA sequence: TGTGCCAGCAGCACGACAGGGGGCGGTGAGACCCAGTACTTC.

This clonotype was counted a few times. This chain uses TRBV14 with TRBJ2-7; 11 positions match TRBD2. V lost 3 bases and J lost 4; bases outside the gene matches: 5. CDR1 is SGHDN, CDR2 FVKESK, per germline. CDR3 length: 15 amino acids. CDR3: CASSHTSGRFYEQYF. In nucleotides, the CDR3 is TGTGCCAGCAGCCATACTAGCGGGAGATTTTACGAGCAGTACTTC.

Ten or more counts support this clonotype. This chain links TRBV20-1 with TRBJ2-1, with TRBD2 matching over 8 bases. From germline, CDR1 is DFQATT and CDR2 SNEGSKA (reference sequence). The trim removed 3 bases at V and 6 bases at J, leaving 10 bases unmatched. CDR3 length: 15 residues. CDR3 loop: CSASPGTRGFNEQFF. The DNA of the CDR3 is TGCAGTGCTAGCCCCGGGACTAGAGGTTTCAATGAGCAGTTCTTC.

In its sample, this clonotype was seen many times. The V call is TRBV24-1, the J call TRBJ2-2, with 7 bases that match TRBD1. The V and J ends lost 3 bases and 5 bases, in that order; junction bases with no gene match: 2. Germline V gives CDR1 KGHDR, CDR2 SFDVKD. The CDR3 totals 14 residues. CDR3 region: CATSDKGATGELFF. CDR3 DNA: TGTGCCACCAGTGATAAGGGGGCGACCGGGGAGCTGTTTTTT.

This clonotype was detected a few times. This rearrangement joins TRBV6-1 to TRBJ2-2; TRBD2 matches 12 bases. Per the germline V gene, CDR1 is MNHNS and CDR2 is SASEGT. This CDR3 is built from 17 residues. Trimming removed 6 bases from V and 0 bases from J; junction bases left unmatched: 5. Here the CDR3 reads CASRRTSGVTNTGELFF. As DNA, the CDR3 is TGTGCCAGCAGAAGGACTAGCGGGGTAACGAACACCGGGGAGCTGTTTTTT.

The rearrangement joins TRBV30 to TRBJ2-1, with TRBD2 matching over 11 bases. Germline assignment: CDR1 GTSNPN and CDR2 SVGIG (reference sequence). Losses at the gene ends were 2 bases for V and 2 bases for J; bases not matched to a gene: 2. This CDR3 contains 15 residues. The CDR3 bases are TGTGCCTGGAGTCAGGGACTAGCGGCCTACAATGAGCAGTTCTTC. Encoded protein: CAWSQGLAAYNEQFF.

The J gene is TRBJ1-2, the V gene TRBV5-1; D perhaps matches TRBD1 (6 bases). V lost 5 bases, J lost 0 bases, and 14 bases lay in between. CDR3 length equals 15 residues. Per germline, CDR1 SGHRS and CDR2 YFSETQ. The CDR3 spells CASSSFGQTNYGYTF. Here the CDR3 DNA reads TGCGCCAGCAGTTCCTTTGGACAGACTAACTATGGCTACACCTTC.

In its sample, this clonotype was seen many times. J is TRBJ1-1 and V is TRBV5-5; 10 bases map to TRBD1. CDR3 length equals 15 residues. V gave up 2 bases and J gave up 3 bases; unmatched junction bases: 4. Germline V CDR1 and CDR2: SGHKS, YYEKEE (reference sequence). In nucleotides, the CDR3 is TGTGCCAGCAGCTTTGGGGGACAGGGGTACACTGAAGCTTTCTTT. It encodes CASSFGGQGYTEAFF.

The chain links TRBV12-3 or TRBV12-4 to TRBJ2-3; maybe TRBD1 (5 bases). The CDR3 totals 17 residues. The ends were cut back, 10 bases at V and 0 bases at J, with 23 bases in the middle. The DNA of the CDR3 is TGTGCCATCTGCTCGAGATTGTGGGGCTCTAGCACAGATACGCAGTATTTT. The encoded protein is CAICSRLWGSSTDTQYF.

In its sample, this clonotype was seen a few times. The CDR3 DNA reads TGCGCCAGCAGTGAGAGACAAACTTTCACTAGCACAGATACGCAGTATTTT. This gives the protein CASSERQTFTSTDTQYF. The rearrangement links TRBV10-1 to TRBJ2-3; D is ambiguous. V was cut by 2 bases and J by 0 bases, with 15 bases left in between. This CDR3 is 17 amino acids long. The germline gives CDR1 WNHNN, CDR2 SYGVQD (reference sequence).

CDR3 DNA: TGTGCCAGCAGCTCTAATGCCGGGGTTAGCACCGGGGAGCTGTTTTTT. It is translated as CASSSNAGVSTGELFF. V and J are TRBV7-8 and TRBJ2-2; possibly TRBD2 for D (5 bases). Germline loops: CDR1 SGHVS, CDR2 FQNEAQ. The ends were cut back, 4 bases at V and 4 bases at J, with 16 bases in the middle. This CDR3 is built from 16 residues.

CDR3 amino acids: CASSQATYNEQFF. DNA for the CDR3: TGTGCCAGCAGCCAAGCCACCTACAATGAGCAGTTCTTC. This chain connects TRBV2 to TRBJ2-1; D remains ambiguous. The CDR3 is 13 amino acids. Deletions cut 6 bases from V and 2 bases from J, with 8 bases between. The germline V gene encodes CDR1 SNHLY and CDR2 FYNNEI.

The DNA of the CDR3 is TGCGCCAGCAGCCAACAGATGCTACCGGGACAGTCGATTACTTTCTTT. Translating it yields CASSQQMLPGQSITFF. This sequence joins TRBV4-3 and TRBJ1-1; 7 nucleotides match TRBD1. This CDR3 has 16 amino acids. Germline V gene sequence: CDR1 LGHNA, CDR2 YSLEER. The V gene end was trimmed by 2 bases and the J gene end by 12 bases; junction bases not matched to a gene: 18.

J is TRBJ2-5 and V is TRBV6-1; either TRBD1 or TRBD2 may supply D (6 bases each). Germline values: CDR1 MNHNS, CDR2 SASEGT. CDR3 length: 14 amino acids. V lost 6 bases and J 1 base, leaving 12 bases between the germline ends. In DNA form, the CDR3 reads TGTGCCAGCAGCGTGAGGGGGGTCCAAGAGACCCAGTACTTC. This codes for CASSVRGVQETQYF.

This clonotype came up a few times. The V call is TRBV27, the J call TRBJ2-7, with 9 bases aligning to TRBD2. Germline values: CDR1 MNHEY, CDR2 SMNVEV (reference sequence). J lost 2 bases, V lost 7 bases, and 3 bases had no gene match. This CDR3 contains 13 residues. The DNA of the CDR3 is TGTGCCAGCAAAGTAGCGGGGGCCTACGAGCAGTACTTC. Protein product: CASKVAGAYEQYF.

The rearrangement joins TRBV5-1 to TRBJ2-7; no firm D call. Trimming took 0 bases from V and 0 from J, leaving 13 bases between them. The germline V gene encodes CDR1 SGHRS and CDR2 YFSETQ. The CDR3 contains 16 residues. DNA for the CDR3: TGCGCCAGCAGCTTGGAGGCTCCTACGGGCTCCTACGAGCAGTACTTC. Its translation is CASSLEAPTGSYEQYF.